Here is one TCR beta chain with its context. From germline, CDR1 is SGHTA and CDR2 FQGTGA. The ends were cut back, 2 bases at V and 2 bases at J, with 11 bases in the middle. This CDR3 has 15 residues. This entry is derived from a study of blood T cell repertoires in COVID-19. Study in general: Sources were T cells, B-cell-depleted T cells, or PBMCs; the material itself was cDNA or gDNA.

TCRdb keeps only in-frame clones here, not all; method: immunoSEQ multiplex PCR. Of around 340,000 clones listed, about 92% are singletons. This TCR came from a woman aged 55-69 years with COVID-19, enrolled during active disease. The chain uses TRBV7-3 and TRBJ2-3, with a tentative D call TRBD2 (6 bases). Material: peripheral blood. For the CDR3, the DNA is TGTGCCAGCAGCTTACTGGGACTTACCACAGATACGCAGTATTTT. It yields the protein CASSLLGLTTDTQYF.